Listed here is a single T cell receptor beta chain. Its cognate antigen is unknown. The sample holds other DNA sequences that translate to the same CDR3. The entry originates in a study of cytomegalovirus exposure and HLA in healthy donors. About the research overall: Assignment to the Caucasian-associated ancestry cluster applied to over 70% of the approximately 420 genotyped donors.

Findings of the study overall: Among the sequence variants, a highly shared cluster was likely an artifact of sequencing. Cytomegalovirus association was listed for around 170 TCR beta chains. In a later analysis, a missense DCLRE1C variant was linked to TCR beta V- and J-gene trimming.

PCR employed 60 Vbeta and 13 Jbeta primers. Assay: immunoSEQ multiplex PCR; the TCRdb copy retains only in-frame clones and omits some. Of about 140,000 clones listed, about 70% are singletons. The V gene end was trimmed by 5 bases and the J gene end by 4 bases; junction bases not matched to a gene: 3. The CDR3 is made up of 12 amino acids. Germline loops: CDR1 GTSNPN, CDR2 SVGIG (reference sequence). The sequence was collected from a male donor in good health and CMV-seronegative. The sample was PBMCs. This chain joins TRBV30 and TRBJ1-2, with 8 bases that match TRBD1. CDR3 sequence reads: CAWDRGSYGYTF. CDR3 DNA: TGTGCCTGGGACAGGGGCTCCTATGGCTACACCTTC. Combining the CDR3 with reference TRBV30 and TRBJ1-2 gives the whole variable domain SQTIHQWPATLVQPVGSPLSLECTVEGTSNPNLYWYRQAAGRGLQLLFYSVGIGQISSEVPQNLSASRPQDRQFILSSKKLLLSDSGFYLCAWDRGSYGYTFGSGTRLTVV.